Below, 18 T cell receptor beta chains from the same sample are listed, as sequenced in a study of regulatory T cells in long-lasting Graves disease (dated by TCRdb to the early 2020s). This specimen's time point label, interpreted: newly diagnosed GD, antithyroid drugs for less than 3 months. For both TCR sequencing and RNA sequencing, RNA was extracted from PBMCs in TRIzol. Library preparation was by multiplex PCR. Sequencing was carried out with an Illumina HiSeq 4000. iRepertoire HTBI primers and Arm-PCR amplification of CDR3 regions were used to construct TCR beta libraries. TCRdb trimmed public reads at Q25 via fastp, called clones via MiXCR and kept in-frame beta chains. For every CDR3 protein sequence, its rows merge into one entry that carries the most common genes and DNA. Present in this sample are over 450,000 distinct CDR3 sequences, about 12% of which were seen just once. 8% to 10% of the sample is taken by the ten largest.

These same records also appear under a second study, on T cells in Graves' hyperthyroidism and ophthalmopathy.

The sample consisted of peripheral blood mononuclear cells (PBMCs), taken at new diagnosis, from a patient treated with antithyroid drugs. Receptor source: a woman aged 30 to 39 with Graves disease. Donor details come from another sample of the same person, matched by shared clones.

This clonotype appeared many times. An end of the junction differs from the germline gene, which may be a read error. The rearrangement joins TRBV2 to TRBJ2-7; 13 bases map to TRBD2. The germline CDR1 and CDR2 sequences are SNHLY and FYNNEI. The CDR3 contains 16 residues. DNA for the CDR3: TGCGCCAGCAGCCACCGACTAGCGGGAGGTTCCTACGAGCAGTACTTC. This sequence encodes CASSHRLAGGSYEQYF.

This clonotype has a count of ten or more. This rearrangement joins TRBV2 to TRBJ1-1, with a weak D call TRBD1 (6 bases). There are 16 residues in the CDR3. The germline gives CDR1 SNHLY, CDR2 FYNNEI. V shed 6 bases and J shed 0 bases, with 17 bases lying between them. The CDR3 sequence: CASRKGGVSLNTEAFF. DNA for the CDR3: TGTGCCAGCAGGAAGGGGGGGGTGAGTTTGAACACTGAAGCTTTCTTT. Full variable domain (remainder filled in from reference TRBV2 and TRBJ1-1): EPEVTQTPSHQVTQMGQEVILRCVPISNHLYFYWYRQILGQKVEFLVSFYNNEISEKSEIFDDQFSVERPDGSNFTLKIRSTKLEDSAMYFCASRKGGVSLNTEAFFGQGTRLTVV.

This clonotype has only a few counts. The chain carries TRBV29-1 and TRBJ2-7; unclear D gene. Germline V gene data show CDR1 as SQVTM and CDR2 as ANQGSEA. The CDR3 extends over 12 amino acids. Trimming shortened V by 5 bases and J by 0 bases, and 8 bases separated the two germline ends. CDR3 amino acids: CSVKKSSYEQYF. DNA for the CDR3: TGCAGCGTTAAAAAGAGCTCCTACGAGCAGTACTTC.

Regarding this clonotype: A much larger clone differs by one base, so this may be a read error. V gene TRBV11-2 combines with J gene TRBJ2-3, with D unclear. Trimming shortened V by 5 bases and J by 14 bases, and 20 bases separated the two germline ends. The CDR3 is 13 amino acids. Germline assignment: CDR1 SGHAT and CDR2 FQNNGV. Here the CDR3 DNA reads TGTGCCAGCAGCCCCCGGCTAGAACGTCATCCGTATTTT. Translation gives CASSPRLERHPYF.

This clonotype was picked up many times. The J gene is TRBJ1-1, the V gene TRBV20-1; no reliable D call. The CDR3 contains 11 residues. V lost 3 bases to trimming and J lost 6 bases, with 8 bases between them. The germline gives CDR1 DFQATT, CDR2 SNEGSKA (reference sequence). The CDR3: CSASEQAEAFF. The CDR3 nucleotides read TGCAGTGCTAGTGAGCAGGCTGAAGCTTTCTTT.

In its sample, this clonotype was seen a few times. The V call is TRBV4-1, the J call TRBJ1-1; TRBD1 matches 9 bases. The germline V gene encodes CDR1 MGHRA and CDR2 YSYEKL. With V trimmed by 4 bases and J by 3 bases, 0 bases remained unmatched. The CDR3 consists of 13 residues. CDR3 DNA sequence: TGCGCCAGCAGCCGGACAGGGGACACTGAAGCTTTCTTT. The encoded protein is CASSRTGDTEAFF.

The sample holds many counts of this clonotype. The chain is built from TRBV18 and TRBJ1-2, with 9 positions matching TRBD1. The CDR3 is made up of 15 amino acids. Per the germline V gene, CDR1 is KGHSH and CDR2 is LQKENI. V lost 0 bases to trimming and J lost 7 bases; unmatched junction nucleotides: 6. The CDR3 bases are TGTGCCAGCTCACCACCCGGACAGGGGTTGGGTGGCTACACCTTC. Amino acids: CASSPPGQGLGGYTF.

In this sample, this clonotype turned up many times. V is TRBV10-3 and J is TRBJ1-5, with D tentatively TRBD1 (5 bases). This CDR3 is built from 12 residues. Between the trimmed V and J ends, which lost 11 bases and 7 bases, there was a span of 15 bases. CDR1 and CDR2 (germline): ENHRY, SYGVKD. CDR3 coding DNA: TGTGCCGCCGGGGGGGGGGAACAGCCCCAGCATTTT. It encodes CAAGGGEQPQHF.

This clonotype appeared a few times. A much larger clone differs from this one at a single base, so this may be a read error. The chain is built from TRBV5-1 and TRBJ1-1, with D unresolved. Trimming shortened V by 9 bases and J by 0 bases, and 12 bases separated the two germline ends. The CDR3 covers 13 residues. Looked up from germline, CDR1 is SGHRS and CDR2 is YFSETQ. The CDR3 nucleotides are TGCGCCACTCAGGACGGAGTGAACACTGAAGCTTTCTTT. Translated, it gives CATQDGVNTEAFF.

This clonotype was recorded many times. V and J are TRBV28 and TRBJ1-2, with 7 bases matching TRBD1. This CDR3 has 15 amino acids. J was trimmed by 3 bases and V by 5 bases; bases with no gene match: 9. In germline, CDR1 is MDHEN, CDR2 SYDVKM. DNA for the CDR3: TGTGCCAGCAGTCCAGGGACAGACAACGACTATGGCTACACCTTC. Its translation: CASSPGTDNDYGYTF.

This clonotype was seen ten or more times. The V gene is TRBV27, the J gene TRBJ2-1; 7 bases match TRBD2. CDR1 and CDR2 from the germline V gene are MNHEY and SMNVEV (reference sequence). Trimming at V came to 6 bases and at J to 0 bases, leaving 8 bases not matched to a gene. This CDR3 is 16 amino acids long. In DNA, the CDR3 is TGTGCCAGCAGGCGGGTTGCGGGAGCCTCCTACAATGAGCAGTTCTTC. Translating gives CASRRVAGASYNEQFF.

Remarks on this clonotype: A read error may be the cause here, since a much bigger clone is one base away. CDR3 loop: CSASQGSGEQFF. The CDR3 coding sequence is TGCAGTGCTAGTCAGGGTAGCGGGGAGCAGTTCTTC. This chain connects TRBV20-1 to TRBJ2-1, with 7 bases identical to TRBD2. This CDR3 spans 12 amino acids. Looked up from germline, CDR1 is DFQATT and CDR2 is SNEGSKA (reference sequence). Unmatched junction bases numbered 6, after V lost 3 bases and J lost 10 bases.

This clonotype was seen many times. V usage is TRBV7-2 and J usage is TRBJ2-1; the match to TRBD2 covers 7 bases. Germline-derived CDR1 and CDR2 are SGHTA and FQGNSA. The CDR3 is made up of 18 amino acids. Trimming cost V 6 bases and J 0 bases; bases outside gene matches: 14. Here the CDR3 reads CASRIGLAEGSSYNEQFF. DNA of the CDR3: TGTGCCAGCAGGATTGGGCTAGCGGAGGGAAGCTCCTACAATGAGCAGTTCTTC.

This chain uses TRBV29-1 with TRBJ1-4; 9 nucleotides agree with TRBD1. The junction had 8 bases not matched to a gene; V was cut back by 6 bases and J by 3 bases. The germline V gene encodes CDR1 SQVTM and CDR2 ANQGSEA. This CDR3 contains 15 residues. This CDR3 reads CSVPGQGASNEKLFF. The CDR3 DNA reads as TGCAGCGTGCCGGGACAGGGTGCCTCTAATGAAAAACTGTTTTTT.

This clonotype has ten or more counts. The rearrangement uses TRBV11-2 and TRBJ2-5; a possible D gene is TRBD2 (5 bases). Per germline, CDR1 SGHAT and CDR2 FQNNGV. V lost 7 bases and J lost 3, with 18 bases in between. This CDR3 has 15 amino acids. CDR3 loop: CASNFRGWGEETQYF. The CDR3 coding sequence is TGTGCCAGCAACTTTAGAGGTTGGGGAGAAGAGACCCAGTACTTC.

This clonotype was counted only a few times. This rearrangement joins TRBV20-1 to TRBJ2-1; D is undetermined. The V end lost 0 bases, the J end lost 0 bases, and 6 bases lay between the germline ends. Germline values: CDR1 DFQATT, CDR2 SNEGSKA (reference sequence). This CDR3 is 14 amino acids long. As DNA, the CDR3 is TGCAGTGCTAGAGATGAGCGCTCCTACAATGAGCAGTTCTTC. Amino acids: CSARDERSYNEQFF.

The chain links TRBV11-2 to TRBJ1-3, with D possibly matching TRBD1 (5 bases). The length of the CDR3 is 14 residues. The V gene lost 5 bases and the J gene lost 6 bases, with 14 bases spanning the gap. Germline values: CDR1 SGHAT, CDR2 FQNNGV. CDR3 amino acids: CASSPTDSLNTIYF. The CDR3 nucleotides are TGTGCCAGCAGCCCTACCGACAGCTTAAACACCATATATTTT. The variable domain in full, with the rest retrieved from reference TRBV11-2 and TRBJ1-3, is EAGVAQSPRYKIIEKRQSVAFWCNPISGHATLYWYQQILGQGPKLLIQFQNNGVVDDSQLPKDRFSAERLKGVDSTLKIQPAKLEDSAVYLCASSPTDSLNTIYFGEGSWLTVV.

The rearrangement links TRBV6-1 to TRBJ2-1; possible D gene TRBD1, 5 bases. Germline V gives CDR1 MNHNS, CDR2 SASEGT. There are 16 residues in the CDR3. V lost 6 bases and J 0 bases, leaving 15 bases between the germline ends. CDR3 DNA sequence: TGTGCCAGCAGCATTTCAGGGTTAAGCTCCTACAATGAGCAGTTCTTC. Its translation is CASSISGLSSYNEQFF.